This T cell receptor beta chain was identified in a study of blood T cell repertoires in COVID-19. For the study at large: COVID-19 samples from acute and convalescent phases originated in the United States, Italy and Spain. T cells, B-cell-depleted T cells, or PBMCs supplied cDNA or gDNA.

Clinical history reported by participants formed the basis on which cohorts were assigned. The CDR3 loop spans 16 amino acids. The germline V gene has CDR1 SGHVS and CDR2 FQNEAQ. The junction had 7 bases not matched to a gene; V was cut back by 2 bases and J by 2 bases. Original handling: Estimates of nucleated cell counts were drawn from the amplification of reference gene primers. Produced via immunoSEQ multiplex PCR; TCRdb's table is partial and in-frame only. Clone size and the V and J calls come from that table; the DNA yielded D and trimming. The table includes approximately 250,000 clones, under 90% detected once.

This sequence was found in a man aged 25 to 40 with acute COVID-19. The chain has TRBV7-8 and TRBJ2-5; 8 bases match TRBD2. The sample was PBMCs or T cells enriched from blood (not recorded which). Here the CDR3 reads CASSLPQRGKQETQYF. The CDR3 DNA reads TGTGCCAGCAGCTTACCGCAGCGGGGGAAGCAAGAGACCCAGTACTTC.